Included here is one T cell receptor (beta chain) sequence, with context. Its antigen is not identified. This record belongs to a study of post-analysis software for immune sequencing data. Study as a whole: Relapsing-remitting, secondary progressive and progressive-relapsing forms of multiple sclerosis all featured among disease courses.

Germline V gene data show CDR1 as DFQATT and CDR2 as SNEGSKA (reference sequence). V was clipped by 1 base and J by 6 bases, with 13 bases between them. The CDR3 length is 14 residues. Prepared TCR beta cDNA libraries contained unique molecular identifiers. When about 1 to 11 million T cells were used, they gave about 550,000 cDNA molecules. TCRdb ran MiXCR on the PCR reads and lists one entry per CDR3 protein. The table includes some 690,000 distinct CDR3 sequences, 25% to 30% detected once. Regarding the study as a whole: Co-batched samples clustered tightly together by F measure. Compared with controls, patients showed significantly lower normalized Chao1 diversity. When patients were compared with controls, about five TRBV segments were more frequent, TRBV5-6, TRBV5-1 and TRBV20-1 among them.

The chain has TRBV20-1 and TRBJ1-5; D is possibly TRBD1 (6 bases). The sample consisted of blood. This TCR came from a girl aged 10-17 years with multiple sclerosis. The CDR3: CSARVSGGPQPQHF. The DNA of the CDR3 is TGCAGTGCTAGAGTATCTGGGGGCCCTCAGCCCCAGCATTTT.